Shown below are 2 T cell receptor beta chains from a single sample sequenced in a study of blood T cell repertoires in COVID-19. The assay was immunoSEQ multiplex PCR, and TCRdb's table has in-frame clones only and misses some. The data contain 89,000 or so clones, 85% of them singletons. The sample was peripheral blood. The origin of the receptors is a man at least 80 years old with acute or convalescent COVID-19.

The gene calls are TRBV7-6 and TRBJ2-1, with TRBD2 matching over 10 bases. Germline lookup yields CDR1 SGHVS and CDR2 FNYEAQ. The CDR3 runs to 15 residues. With V trimmed by 2 bases and J by 2 bases, 0 bases remained unmatched. DNA of the CDR3: TGTGCCAGCAGCTTACTAGCGGGAGCCTACAATGAGCAGTTCTTC. Encoded protein: CASSLLAGAYNEQFF.

The rearrangement links TRBV19 to TRBJ2-7; possible D gene TRBD2, 5 bases. This CDR3 is built from 13 residues. The V and J ends lost 6 bases and 3 bases respectively, with 12 bases between them. The germline gives CDR1 LNHDA, CDR2 SQIVND (reference sequence). The CDR3 is CASSRTWDYEQYF. The CDR3 DNA reads as TGTGCCAGTAGCCGGACTTGGGACTACGAGCAGTACTTC.